This TCR beta chain was found in a study of STAT3 mutations in large granular lymphocyte leukemia. Study-level information: Among longitudinally sequenced T-LGLL patients, roughly half had canonical activating STAT3 mutations detected. More than 30% of treated T-LGLL patients showed hematologic response to immunosuppression. Study results and limitations: Every T-LGLL patient had at least one immunodominant TCRbeta clonotype. All newly emerging clones after therapy were STAT3 wild type.

Assay used: immunoSEQ multiplex PCR; TCRdb lists only in-frame clones, some missing. Among about 3,100 clones, about 70% were seen once, and the ten largest hold approximately 16%. The CDR3 is 13 residues long. Trimming shortened V by 4 bases and J by 2 bases, and 10 bases separated the two germline ends. CDR1 SGHRS and CDR2 YFSETQ come from the germline V gene. A word on this clone: Its matching antigen is unknown.

The sample was peripheral blood mononuclear cells. This rearrangement joins TRBV5-1 to TRBJ2-7, with D possibly being TRBD1 (6 bases). The sequence came from a woman aged 40 to 49 with T-cell large granular lymphocyte leukemia. Some clones in this sample may be carry-over from other donors' samples. The CDR3 nucleotides read TGCGCCAGCAGCCTCCGGGACACCTACGAGCAGTACTTC. Protein sequence: CASSLRDTYEQYF.